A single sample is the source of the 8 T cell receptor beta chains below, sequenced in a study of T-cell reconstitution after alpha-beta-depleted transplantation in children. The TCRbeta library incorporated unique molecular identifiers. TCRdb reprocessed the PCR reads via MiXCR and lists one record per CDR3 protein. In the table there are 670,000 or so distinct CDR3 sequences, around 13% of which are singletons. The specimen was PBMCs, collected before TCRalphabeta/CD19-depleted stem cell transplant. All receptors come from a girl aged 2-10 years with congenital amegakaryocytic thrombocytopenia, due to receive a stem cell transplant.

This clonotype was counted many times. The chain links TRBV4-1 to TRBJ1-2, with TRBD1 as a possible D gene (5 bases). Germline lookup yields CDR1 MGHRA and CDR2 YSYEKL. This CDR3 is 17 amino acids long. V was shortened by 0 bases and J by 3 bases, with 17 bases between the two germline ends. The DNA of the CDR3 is TGCGCCAGCAGCCAAGATGGGGCCACGGGACTCTACTATGGCTACACCTTC. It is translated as CASSQDGATGLYYGYTF.

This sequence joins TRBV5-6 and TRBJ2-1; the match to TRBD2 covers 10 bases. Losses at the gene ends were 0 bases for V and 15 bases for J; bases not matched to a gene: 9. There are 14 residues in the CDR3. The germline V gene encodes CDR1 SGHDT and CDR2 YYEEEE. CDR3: CASSLASGSRRRFF. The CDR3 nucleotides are TGTGCCAGCAGCTTGGCTAGCGGGAGTCGCCGGAGGTTCTTC.

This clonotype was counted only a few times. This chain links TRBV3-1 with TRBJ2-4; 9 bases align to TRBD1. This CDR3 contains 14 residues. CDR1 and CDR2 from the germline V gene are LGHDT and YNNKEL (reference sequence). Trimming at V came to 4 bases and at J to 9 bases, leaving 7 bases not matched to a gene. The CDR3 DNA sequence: TGTGCCAGCAGCCGGGACAGGGTAGTCGGCATTCAGTACTTC. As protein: CASSRDRVVGIQYF.

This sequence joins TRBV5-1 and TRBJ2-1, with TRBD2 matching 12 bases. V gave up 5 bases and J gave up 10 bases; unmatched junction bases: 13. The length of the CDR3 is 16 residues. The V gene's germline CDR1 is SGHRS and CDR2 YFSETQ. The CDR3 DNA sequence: TGCGCCAGCAGGAAGATTCTAGCGGGAGGGCGAGAGGAGCAGTTCTTC. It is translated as CASRKILAGGREEQFF.

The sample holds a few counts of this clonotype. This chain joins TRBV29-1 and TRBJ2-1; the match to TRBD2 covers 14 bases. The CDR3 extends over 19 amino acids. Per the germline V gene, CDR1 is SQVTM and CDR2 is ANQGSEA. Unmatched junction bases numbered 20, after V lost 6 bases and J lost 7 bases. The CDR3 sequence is CSVPTGGLAGATNQNEQFF. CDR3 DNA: TGCAGCGTACCCACGGGGGGACTAGCGGGAGCAACAAACCAGAATGAGCAGTTCTTC.

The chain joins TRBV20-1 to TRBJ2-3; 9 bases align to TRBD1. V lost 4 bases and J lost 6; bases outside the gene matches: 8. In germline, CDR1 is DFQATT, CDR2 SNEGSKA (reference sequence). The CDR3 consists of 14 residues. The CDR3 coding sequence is TGCAGTGCTATTCCGGGGACAGGGTCGGATACGCAGTATTTT. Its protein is CSAIPGTGSDTQYF.

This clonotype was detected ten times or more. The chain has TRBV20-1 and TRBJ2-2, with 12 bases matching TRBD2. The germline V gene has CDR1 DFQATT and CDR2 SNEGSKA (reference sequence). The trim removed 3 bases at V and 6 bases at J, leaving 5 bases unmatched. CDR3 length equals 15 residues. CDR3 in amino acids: CSASRTSGRSGELFF. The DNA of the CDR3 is TGCAGTGCTAGTAGAACTAGCGGGAGGTCCGGGGAGCTGTTTTTT.

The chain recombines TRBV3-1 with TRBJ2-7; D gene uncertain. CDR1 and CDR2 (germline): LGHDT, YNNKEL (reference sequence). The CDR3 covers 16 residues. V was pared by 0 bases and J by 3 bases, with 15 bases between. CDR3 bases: TGTGCCAGCAGCCAAGATCAGACTCAGCTAATCTACGAGCAGTACTTC. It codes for CASSQDQTQLIYEQYF.